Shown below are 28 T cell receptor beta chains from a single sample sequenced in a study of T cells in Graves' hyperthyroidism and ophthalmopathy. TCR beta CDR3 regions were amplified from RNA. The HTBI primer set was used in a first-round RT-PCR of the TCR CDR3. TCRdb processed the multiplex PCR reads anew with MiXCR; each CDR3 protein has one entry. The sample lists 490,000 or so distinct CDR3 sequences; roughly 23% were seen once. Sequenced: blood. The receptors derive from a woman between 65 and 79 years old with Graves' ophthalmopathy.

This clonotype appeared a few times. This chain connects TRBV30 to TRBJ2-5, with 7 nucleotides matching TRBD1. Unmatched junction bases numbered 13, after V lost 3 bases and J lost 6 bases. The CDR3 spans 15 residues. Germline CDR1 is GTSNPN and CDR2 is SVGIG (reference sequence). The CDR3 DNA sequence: TGTGCCTGGAGCAGCAGGGGGAGATTGGGGAAGACCCAGTACTTC. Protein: CAWSSRGRLGKTQYF.

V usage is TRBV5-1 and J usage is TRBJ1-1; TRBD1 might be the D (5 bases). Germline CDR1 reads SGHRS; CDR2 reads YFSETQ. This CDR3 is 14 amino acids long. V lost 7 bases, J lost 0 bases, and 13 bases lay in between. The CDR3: CASGWDLMNTEAFF. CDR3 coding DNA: TGCGCCAGCGGCTGGGACCTCATGAACACTGAAGCTTTCTTT.

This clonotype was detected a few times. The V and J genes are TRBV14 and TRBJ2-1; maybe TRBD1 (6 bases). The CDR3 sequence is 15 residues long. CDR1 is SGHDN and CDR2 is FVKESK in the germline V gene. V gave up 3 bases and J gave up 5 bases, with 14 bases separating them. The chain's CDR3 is CASSQAWGPHNEQFF. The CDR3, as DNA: TGTGCCAGCAGCCAGGCGTGGGGGCCCCACAATGAGCAGTTCTTC.

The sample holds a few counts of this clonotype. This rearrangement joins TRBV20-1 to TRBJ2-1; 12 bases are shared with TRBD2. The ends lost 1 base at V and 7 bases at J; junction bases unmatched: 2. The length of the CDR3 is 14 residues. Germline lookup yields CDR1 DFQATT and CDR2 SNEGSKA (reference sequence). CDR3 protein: CSARGGLAGNEQFF. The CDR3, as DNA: TGCAGTGCTAGAGGAGGACTAGCGGGAAATGAGCAGTTCTTC.

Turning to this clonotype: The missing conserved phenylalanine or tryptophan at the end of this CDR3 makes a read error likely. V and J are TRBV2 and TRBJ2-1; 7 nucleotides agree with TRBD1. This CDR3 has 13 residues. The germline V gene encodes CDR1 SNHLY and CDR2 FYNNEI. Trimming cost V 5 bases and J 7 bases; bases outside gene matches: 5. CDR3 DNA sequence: TGTGCCAGCAGTCGAGACAGGGTGAATGAGCAGTTCTCC. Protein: CASSRDRVNEQFS.

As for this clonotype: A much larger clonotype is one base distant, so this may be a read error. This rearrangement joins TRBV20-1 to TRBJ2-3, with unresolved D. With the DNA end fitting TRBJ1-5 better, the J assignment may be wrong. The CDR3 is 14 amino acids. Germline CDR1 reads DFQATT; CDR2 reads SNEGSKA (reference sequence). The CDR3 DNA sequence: TGCAGTGCCGCCCCTGCGGGAGTAGCAGATACGCAGCATTTT. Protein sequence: CSAAPAGVADTQHF.

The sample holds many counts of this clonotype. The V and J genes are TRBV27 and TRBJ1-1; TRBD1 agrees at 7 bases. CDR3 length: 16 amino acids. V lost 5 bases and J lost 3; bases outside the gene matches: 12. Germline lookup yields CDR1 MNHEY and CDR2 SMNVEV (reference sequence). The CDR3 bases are TGTGCCAGCAGTCCCCGACAGGGTTTTATTTACACTGAAGCTTTCTTT. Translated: CASSPRQGFIYTEAFF.

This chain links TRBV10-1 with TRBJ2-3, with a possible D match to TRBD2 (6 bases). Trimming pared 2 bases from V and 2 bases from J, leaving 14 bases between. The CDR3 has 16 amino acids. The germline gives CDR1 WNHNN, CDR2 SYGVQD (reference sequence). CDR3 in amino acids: CASSEDLGGFTDTQYF. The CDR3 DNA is TGCGCCAGCAGTGAGGATTTAGGAGGGTTCACAGATACGCAGTATTTT.

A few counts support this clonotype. Written as DNA, the CDR3 is TGTGCCAGCAGCTTAGTGCCGGGAGGGATGGGAGAGACCCAGTACTTC. Its translation: CASSLVPGGMGETQYF. V is TRBV7-2 and J is TRBJ2-5; 8 positions agree with TRBD2. Germline values: CDR1 SGHTA, CDR2 FQGNSA. J gave up 4 bases and V 1 base, and 8 bases lay outside the gene matches. CDR3 length equals 16 residues.

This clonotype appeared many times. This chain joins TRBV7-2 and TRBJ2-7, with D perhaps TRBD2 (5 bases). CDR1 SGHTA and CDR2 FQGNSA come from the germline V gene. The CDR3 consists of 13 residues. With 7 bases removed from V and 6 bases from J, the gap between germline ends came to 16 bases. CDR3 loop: CASTFFEGSEQYF. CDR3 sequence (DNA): TGTGCCAGCACCTTTTTTGAGGGAAGCGAGCAGTACTTC.

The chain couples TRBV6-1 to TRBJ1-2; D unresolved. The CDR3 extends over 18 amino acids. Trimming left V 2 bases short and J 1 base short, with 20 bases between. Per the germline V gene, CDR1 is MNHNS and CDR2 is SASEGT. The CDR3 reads CASSERLSKVVLNYGYTF. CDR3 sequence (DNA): TGTGCCAGCAGTGAAAGGCTAAGTAAGGTAGTCCTTAACTATGGCTACACCTTC.

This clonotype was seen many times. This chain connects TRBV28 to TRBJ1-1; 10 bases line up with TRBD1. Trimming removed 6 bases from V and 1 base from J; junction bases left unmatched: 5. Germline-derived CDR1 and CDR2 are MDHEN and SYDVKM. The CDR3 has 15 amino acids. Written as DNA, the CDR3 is TGTGCCAGCAGAGGGACAGGGGTTCCGAACACTGAAGCTTTCTTT. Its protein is CASRGTGVPNTEAFF.

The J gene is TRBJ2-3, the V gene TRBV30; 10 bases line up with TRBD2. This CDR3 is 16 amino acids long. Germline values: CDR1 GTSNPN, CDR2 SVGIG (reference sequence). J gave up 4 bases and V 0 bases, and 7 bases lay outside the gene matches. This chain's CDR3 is CAWSVPIAGGADTQYF. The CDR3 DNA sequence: TGTGCCTGGAGTGTGCCGATAGCGGGAGGTGCAGATACGCAGTATTTT.

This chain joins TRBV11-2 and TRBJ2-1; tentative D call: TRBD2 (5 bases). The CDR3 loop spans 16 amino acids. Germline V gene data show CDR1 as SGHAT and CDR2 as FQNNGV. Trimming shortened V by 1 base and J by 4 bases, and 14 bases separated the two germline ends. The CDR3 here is CASSLVLGAGYNEQFF. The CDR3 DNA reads TGTGCCAGCAGCTTAGTTTTGGGAGCAGGATACAATGAGCAGTTCTTC.

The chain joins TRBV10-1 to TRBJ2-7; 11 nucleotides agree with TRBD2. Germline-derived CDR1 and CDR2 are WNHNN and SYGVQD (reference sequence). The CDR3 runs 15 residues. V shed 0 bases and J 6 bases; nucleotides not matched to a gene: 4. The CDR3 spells CASSESTSGNAEQYF. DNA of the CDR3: TGCGCCAGCAGTGAGTCGACTAGCGGGAACGCCGAGCAGTACTTC.

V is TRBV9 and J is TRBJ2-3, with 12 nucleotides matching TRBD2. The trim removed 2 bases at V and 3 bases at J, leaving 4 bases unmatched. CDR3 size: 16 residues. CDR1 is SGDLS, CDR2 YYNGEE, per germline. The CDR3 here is CASSVTSGRSTDTQYF. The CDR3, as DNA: TGTGCCAGCAGCGTGACTAGCGGGAGATCTACAGATACGCAGTATTTT.

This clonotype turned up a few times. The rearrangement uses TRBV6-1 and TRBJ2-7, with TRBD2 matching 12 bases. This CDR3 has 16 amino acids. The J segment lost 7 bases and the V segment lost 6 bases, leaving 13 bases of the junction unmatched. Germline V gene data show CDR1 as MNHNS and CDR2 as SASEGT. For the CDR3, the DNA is TGTGCCAGCAGCTATCTTACGGAACTAGCGGGAGGTGAGCAGTACTTC. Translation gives CASSYLTELAGGEQYF.

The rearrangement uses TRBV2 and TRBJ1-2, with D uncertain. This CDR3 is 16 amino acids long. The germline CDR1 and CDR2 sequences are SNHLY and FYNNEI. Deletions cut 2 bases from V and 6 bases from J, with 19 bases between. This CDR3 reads CASSEFARALKDGYTF. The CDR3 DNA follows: TGTGCCAGCAGTGAATTCGCGCGAGCCCTGAAGGATGGCTACACCTTC.

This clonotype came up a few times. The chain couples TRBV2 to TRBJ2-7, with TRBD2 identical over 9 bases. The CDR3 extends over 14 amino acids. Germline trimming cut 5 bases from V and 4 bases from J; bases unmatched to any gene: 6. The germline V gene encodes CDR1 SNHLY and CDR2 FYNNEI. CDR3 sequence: CASSNSGSFYEQYF. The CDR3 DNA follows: TGTGCCAGCAGTAATAGCGGGAGTTTTTACGAGCAGTACTTC.

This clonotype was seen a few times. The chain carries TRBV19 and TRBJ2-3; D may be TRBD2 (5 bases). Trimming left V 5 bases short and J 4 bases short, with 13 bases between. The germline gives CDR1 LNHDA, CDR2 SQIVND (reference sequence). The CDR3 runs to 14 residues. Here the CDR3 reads CASSYRGVADTQYF. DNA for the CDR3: TGTGCCAGTAGTTACCGGGGAGTTGCAGATACGCAGTATTTT.

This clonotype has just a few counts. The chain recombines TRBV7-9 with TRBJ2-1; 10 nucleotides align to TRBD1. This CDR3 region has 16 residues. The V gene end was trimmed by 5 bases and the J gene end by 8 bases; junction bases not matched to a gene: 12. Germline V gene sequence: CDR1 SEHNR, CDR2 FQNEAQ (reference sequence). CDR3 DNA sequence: TGTGCCAGCAGCCGAGGAGGGACAGGGGCTAAGGATGAGCAGTTCTTC. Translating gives CASSRGGTGAKDEQFF.

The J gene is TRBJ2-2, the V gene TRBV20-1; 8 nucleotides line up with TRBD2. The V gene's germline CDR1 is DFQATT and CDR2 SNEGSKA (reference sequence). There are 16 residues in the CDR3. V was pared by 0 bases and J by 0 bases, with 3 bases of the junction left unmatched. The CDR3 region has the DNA TGCAGTGCTAGAGACCCGGGACTAGCGAACACCGGGGAGCTGTTTTTT. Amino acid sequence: CSARDPGLANTGELFF.

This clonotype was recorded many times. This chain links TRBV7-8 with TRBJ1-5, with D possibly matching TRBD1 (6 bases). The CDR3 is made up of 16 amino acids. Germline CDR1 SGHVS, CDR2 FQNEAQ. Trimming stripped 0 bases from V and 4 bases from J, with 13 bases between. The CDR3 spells CASSLAAGVGNQPQHF. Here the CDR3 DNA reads TGTGCCAGCAGCTTAGCGGCAGGGGTTGGAAATCAGCCCCAGCATTTT.

In DNA form, the CDR3 reads TGTGCCTGGAGTCCTTTGGTAGGGGGTTTTCAGCCCCAGCATTTT. Translated: CAWSPLVGGFQPQHF. V gene TRBV30 combines with J gene TRBJ1-5; maybe TRBD1 (6 bases). V was trimmed by 2 bases and J by 6 bases, leaving 17 bases between them. The CDR3 contains 15 residues. CDR1 GTSNPN and CDR2 SVGIG come from the germline V gene (reference sequence).

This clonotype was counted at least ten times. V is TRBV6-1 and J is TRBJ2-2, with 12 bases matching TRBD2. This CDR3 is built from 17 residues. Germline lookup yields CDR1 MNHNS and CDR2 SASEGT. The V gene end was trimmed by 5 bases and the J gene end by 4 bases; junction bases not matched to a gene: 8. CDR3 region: CASSSASGRAATGELFF. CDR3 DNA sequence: TGTGCCAGCAGTTCCGCTAGCGGGAGGGCGGCCACCGGGGAGCTGTTTTTT.

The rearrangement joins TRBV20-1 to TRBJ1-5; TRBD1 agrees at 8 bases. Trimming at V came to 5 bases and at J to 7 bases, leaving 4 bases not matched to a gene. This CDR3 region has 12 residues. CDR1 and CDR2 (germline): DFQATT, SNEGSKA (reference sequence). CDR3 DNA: TGCAGTGCTGACAGGGGTCGACAGCCCCAGCATTTT. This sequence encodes CSADRGRQPQHF.

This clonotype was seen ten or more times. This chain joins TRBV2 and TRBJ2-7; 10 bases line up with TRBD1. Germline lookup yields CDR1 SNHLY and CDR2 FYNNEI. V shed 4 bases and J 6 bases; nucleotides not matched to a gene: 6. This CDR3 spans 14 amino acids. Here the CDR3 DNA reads TGTGCCAGCAGTGGACGACAGGGGGCAACCGAGCAGTACTTC. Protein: CASSGRQGATEQYF.

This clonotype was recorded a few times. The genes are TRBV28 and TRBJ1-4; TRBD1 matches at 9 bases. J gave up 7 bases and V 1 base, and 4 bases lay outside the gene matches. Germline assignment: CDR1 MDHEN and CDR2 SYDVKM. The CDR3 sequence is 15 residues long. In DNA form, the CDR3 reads TGTGCCAGCAGTTTATATCACAGGGGGCGTGAAAAACTGTTTTTT. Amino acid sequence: CASSLYHRGREKLFF. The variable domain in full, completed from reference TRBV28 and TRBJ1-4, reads DVKVTQSSRYLVKRTGEKVFLECVQDMDHENMFWYRQDPGLGLRLIYFSYDVKMKEKGDIPEGYSVSREKKERFSLILESASTNQTSMYLCASSLYHRGREKLFFGSGTQLSVL.